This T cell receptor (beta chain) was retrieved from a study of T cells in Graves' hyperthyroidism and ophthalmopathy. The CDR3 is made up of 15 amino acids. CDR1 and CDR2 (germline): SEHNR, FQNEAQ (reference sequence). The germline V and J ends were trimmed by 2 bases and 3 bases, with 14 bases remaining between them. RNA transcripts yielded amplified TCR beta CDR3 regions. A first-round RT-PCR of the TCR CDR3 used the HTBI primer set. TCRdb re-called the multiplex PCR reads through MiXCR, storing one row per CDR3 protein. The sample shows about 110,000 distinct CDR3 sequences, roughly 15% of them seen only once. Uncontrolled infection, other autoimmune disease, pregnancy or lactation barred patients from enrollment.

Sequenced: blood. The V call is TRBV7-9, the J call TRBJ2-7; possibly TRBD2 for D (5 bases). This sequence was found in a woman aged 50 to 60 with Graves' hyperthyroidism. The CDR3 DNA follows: TGTGCCAGCAGCTTAAGGCGGGCGCTTAGCTACGAGCAGTACTTC. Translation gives CASSLRRALSYEQYF.